This T cell receptor beta chain emerged from a study of cytotoxic CD8 clonotypes in ibrutinib-treated CLL (TCRdb year 2021). For the wider study: The cohort included about 15 treatment-naive and roughly 10 relapsed/refractory patients; some 18 were IGHV unmutated. Of the approximately 90 participants in the trial, about two dozen had longitudinal samples available. On average, each sample yielded about 250,000 productive templates and around 100,000 productive rearrangements. Response samples were taken after a median of roughly 12 months on treatment, ranging from about 6 to 40 months. Every remission and progressive disease sample was obtained while ibrutinib was still being received by the patients. Partial responses were observed in approximately 24 patients and complete responses in 2; after a median follow-up of 68 months, remission was maintained in roughly 15 patients and progression was observed in approximately twelve. Cryopreserved peripheral blood mononuclear cells were collected before treatment, at response, and at either disease progression or sustained remission.

The paper as a whole reports these results and caveats: Baseline clonality was found to be higher than that of age-matched healthy donors and was strongly correlated with circulating CD8+ T-cell counts. Sampling times were not matched between sustained-remission and progressing patients, and lymph node repertoires were not studied. Public clonotypes were found to be uncommon and were observed to contract or remain stable during treatment; the increase in clonality was shown to reflect expansion of private clonotypes at ibrutinib response. Clonality rose at ibrutinib response, remained stable during sustained remission, and dropped back toward baseline at progression.

A MiSeq instrument was used for deep resolution sequencing, which targeted depths ranging from 1 in 1 million up to 1 in 200,000 T cells, with coverage averaging 10x for each clonotype. The immunoSEQ hsTCRB Kit was used to generate TCR beta libraries. The authors' pipeline ran thus. The data were analyzed with ImmunoSEQ Analyzer and ImmunoSEQ Data Assistant, and V, D and J gene assignments followed IMGT definitions. Clonality, with values ranging from 0 to 1, was calculated as one minus the normalized Shannon entropy of productive rearrangement frequencies. Public clonotype analysis was restricted to overrepresented clonotypes comprising at least 0.05% of each patient's repertoire. Approximately 12 age-matched healthy donor repertoires from immuneACCESS were used as controls for clonality. Entries here come from immuneACCESS through TCRdb and include only in-frame sequences with V and J called. Some clones fail to appear in such tables; in the studies checked, an unresolved V gene covers under half of the shortfall, and the cause of the remainder is unknown. The DNA gave D and trimming, while V, J and clone size come from that table. Across this sample there are some 63,000 clones, with roughly nine tenths seen only once. The ten largest clones capture approximately 3.1% of the sample.

A word on this clone: Its antigen remains undetermined. No clone much larger than this one lies a single base away; base qualities are absent.

The CDR3 holds 13 amino acids from the cysteine to the phenylalanine. The sequence is cut down to CDR3 DNA, 39 bases in frame from base 1. Compared with germline, V lacks 6 bases and J lacks 8 bases; bases without a gene match: 3. Taken from the germline V gene, the CDR1 and CDR2 loops are MNHEY and SVGAGI. The meaning of the sample's time point label: 12 to 13 months on ibrutinib. For TCR beta library preparation, 1.5 to 2 micrograms of genomic DNA was extracted from cryopreserved PBMCs. Longitudinal blood samples from CLL patients receiving ibrutinib monotherapy were subjected to high-throughput TCR beta sequencing. The patients took part in an open-label, single-center phase 2 trial of ibrutinib monotherapy.

The material sequenced was PBMCs, taken after 12 months of ibrutinib treatment. The TCR was taken from a human donor with chronic lymphocytic leukemia. This sequence uses TRBV6-5 and TRBJ1-4, with 10 bases matching TRBD1. The CDR3 is CASSEDRGEKLFF. The DNA sequence reads TGTGCCAGCAGCGAGGACAGGGGGGAAAAACTGTTTTTT.